These 20 T cell receptor beta chains originate from one sample sequenced in a study of T-cell reconstitution after alpha-beta-depleted transplantation in children. It was with unique molecular identifiers that the TCRbeta library was prepared. TCRdb analysed the PCR reads with MiXCR anew, one entry per CDR3 protein. The table shows 95,000 to 150,000 distinct CDR3 sequences, with 20% to 25% occurring only once. This specimen consisted of PBMCs, mostly from graft donor cells, obtained 180 days after TCRalphabeta/CD19-depleted stem cell transplant. These receptors all come from a male patient aged 2 to 9 who had a stem cell transplant for chronic granulomatous disease, so the T cells may come from the graft donor.

In its sample, this clonotype was seen a few times. J is TRBJ2-1 and V is TRBV6-2 or TRBV6-3; D unresolved. V lost 6 bases and J lost 4, with 7 bases in between. Germline CDR1 and CDR2: MNHEY and SVGEGT. The length of the CDR3 is 12 residues. The CDR3, as DNA: TGTGCCAGCAGGCCTGGATACAATGAGCAGTTCTTC. Encoded protein: CASRPGYNEQFF.

The chain employs TRBV7-2 and TRBJ2-1; TRBD1 matches 11 bases. Germline V lookup: CDR1 SGHTA, CDR2 FQGNSA. The CDR3 contains 14 residues. V trimming: 5 bases; J trimming: 8 bases; junction bases outside the gene matches: 5. CDR3 DNA sequence: TGTGCCAGCAGCCCGGACAGGGGGCTTGATGAGCAGTTCTTC. This codes for CASSPDRGLDEQFF. Full variable domain (rest looked up from reference TRBV7-2 and TRBJ2-1): GAGVSQSPSNKVTEKGKDVELRCDPISGHTALYWYRQSLGQGLEFLIYFQGNSAPDKSGLPSDRFSAERTGGSVSTLTIQRTQQEDSAVYLCASSPDRGLDEQFFGPGTRLTVL.

J is TRBJ2-1 and V is TRBV7-9; D is uncertain. CDR1 and CDR2 from the germline V gene are SEHNR and FQNEAQ (reference sequence). Trimming took off 5 bases at V and 6 bases at J, with 8 bases between the two ends. There are 12 residues in the CDR3. Written as DNA, the CDR3 is TGTGCCAGCAGCCAAATTAGCAATGAGCAGTTCTTC. Residues: CASSQISNEQFF.

The gene calls are TRBV24-1 and TRBJ1-4, with TRBD1 matching 8 bases. Germline trimming cut 6 bases from V and 9 bases from J; bases unmatched to any gene: 8. The CDR3 has 14 amino acids. CDR1 and CDR2 from the germline V gene are KGHDR and SFDVKD. The CDR3: CATSILRQGQKLFF. The CDR3 coding sequence is TGTGCCACCAGTATCTTACGACAGGGGCAAAAACTGTTTTTT.

In its sample, this clonotype was seen many times. The rearrangement uses TRBV5-1 and TRBJ2-1, with 11 bases fitting TRBD2. The CDR3 has 16 residues. Trimming cost V 0 bases and J 7 bases; bases outside gene matches: 6. CDR1 and CDR2 from the germline V gene are SGHRS and YFSETQ. The CDR3 spells CASSLAGLAGGNEQFF. DNA for the CDR3: TGCGCCAGCAGCTTGGCCGGGCTAGCGGGAGGAAATGAGCAGTTCTTC.

This clonotype was seen a handful of times. V and J are TRBV20-1 and TRBJ1-5, with D hard to call. Trimming cost V 0 bases and J 0 bases, with 15 bases left between them. The CDR3 is 17 amino acids. Germline values: CDR1 DFQATT, CDR2 SNEGSKA (reference sequence). CDR3 protein: CSARDRQGSDSNQPQHF. For the CDR3, the DNA is TGCAGTGCTAGAGATCGTCAAGGGAGCGATAGCAATCAGCCCCAGCATTTT.

In its sample, this clonotype was seen once. The chain joins TRBV28 to TRBJ2-5; D may be TRBD1 (5 bases). V lost 5 bases to trimming and J lost 5 bases, with 9 bases between them. The CDR3 sequence is 12 residues long. The V gene's germline CDR1 is MDHEN and CDR2 SYDVKM. This chain's CDR3 is CASSQGWETQYF. The CDR3 DNA is TGTGCCAGCAGTCAGGGATGGGAGACCCAGTACTTC. The full variable domain, rest sourced from reference TRBV28 and TRBJ2-5, is DVKVTQSSRYLVKRTGEKVFLECVQDMDHENMFWYRQDPGLGLRLIYFSYDVKMKEKGDIPEGYSVSREKKERFSLILESASTNQTSMYLCASSQGWETQYFGPGTRLLVL.

The V gene is TRBV2, the J gene TRBJ1-5; D remains ambiguous. The V gene's germline CDR1 is SNHLY and CDR2 FYNNEI. The V end lost 5 bases, the J end lost 4 bases, and 6 bases lay between the germline ends. This CDR3 is 12 amino acids long. CDR3 DNA sequence: TGTGCCAGCAGTACATCTAATCAGCCCCAGCATTTT. Its protein product is CASSTSNQPQHF.

This clonotype was recorded many times. The genes are TRBV20-1 and TRBJ2-7; the match to TRBD2 covers 9 bases. In germline, CDR1 is DFQATT, CDR2 SNEGSKA (reference sequence). V lost 2 bases to trimming and J lost 2 bases; unmatched junction nucleotides: 7. The CDR3 length is 15 residues. For the CDR3, the DNA is TGCAGTGCTAGAAGCCTAGCGGGGAATCCCTACGAGCAGTACTTC. Translated: CSARSLAGNPYEQYF.

This clonotype was seen more than once but under ten times. The rearrangement links TRBV20-1 to TRBJ2-3, with 8 positions matching TRBD2. V shed 6 bases, J shed 0 bases, and the junction held 11 bases outside the gene matches. The CDR3 is made up of 16 amino acids. Germline V gives CDR1 DFQATT, CDR2 SNEGSKA (reference sequence). CDR3 bases: TGCAGTGCAGCGGGGGAGCTTAGTAGTAGCACAGATACGCAGTATTTT. This encodes CSAAGELSSSTDTQYF.

This clonotype was detected many times. The chain links TRBV6-5 to TRBJ2-3, with no clear D. CDR3 length equals 16 residues. Germline CDR1 MNHEY, CDR2 SVGAGI. The ends were cut back, 3 bases at V and 5 bases at J, with 18 bases in the middle. CDR3 sequence (DNA): TGTGCCAGCAGTTATGCTGGCCCCTCCGGTCAAGATACGCAGTATTTT. Translation gives CASSYAGPSGQDTQYF.

In this sample, this clonotype turned up many times. This chain links TRBV29-1 with TRBJ2-5; D possibly corresponds to TRBD2 (6 bases). V dropped 7 bases and J dropped 4 bases, with 16 bases sitting between them. Germline V gives CDR1 SQVTM, CDR2 ANQGSEA. The CDR3 contains 13 residues. The CDR3 loop is CSAQGGIAETQYF. The CDR3 coding sequence is TGCAGCGCTCAGGGAGGTATTGCAGAGACCCAGTACTTC.

This clonotype was observed a few times. The CDR3 here is CASSLALMGGDRNEQFF. In DNA form, the CDR3 reads TGTGCCAGCAGTTTAGCGCTAATGGGAGGGGATAGGAATGAGCAGTTCTTC. The V gene is TRBV12-3 or TRBV12-4, the J gene TRBJ2-1; 7 bases are shared with TRBD2. Trimming took 0 bases from V and 7 from J; bases not matched to a gene: 12. The CDR3 consists of 17 residues.

The genes are TRBV10-3 and TRBJ2-7; TRBD2 matches at 10 bases. Unmatched junction bases numbered 4, after V lost 5 bases and J lost 3 bases. Germline assignment: CDR1 ENHRY and CDR2 SYGVKD. The length of the CDR3 is 14 residues. The CDR3, as DNA: TGTGCCATCAGTACCCCTAGCGGGAGCTACGAGCAGTACTTC. Its protein product is CAISTPSGSYEQYF.

This clonotype was observed at least ten times. The DNA for the CDR3 is TGTGCCAGCAGCTTAGCAGGGGATCACACTGAAGCTTTCTTT. Translated: CASSLAGDHTEAFF. The chain uses TRBV11-2 and TRBJ1-1; maybe TRBD1 (6 bases). Trimming took off 1 base at V and 3 bases at J, with 9 bases between the two ends. CDR3 length equals 14 residues. Germline V gene sequence: CDR1 SGHAT, CDR2 FQNNGV.

This clonotype was counted between two and nine times. The chain is built from TRBV12-3 or TRBV12-4 and TRBJ2-1, with 7 bases matching TRBD1. Unmatched junction bases numbered 8, after V lost 8 bases and J lost 1 base. There are 15 residues in the CDR3. The CDR3 sequence is CASGQAPYSYNEQFF. Here the CDR3 DNA reads TGTGCCAGCGGACAGGCGCCTTATTCCTACAATGAGCAGTTCTTC.

There are a few counts of this clonotype. This sequence joins TRBV20-1 and TRBJ2-3; no reliable D call. The germline V and J ends were trimmed by 6 bases and 2 bases, with 12 bases remaining between them. This CDR3 comprises 13 residues. Looked up from germline, CDR1 is DFQATT and CDR2 is SNEGSKA (reference sequence). CDR3 residues: CSAPAGSTDTQYF. CDR3 bases: TGCAGTGCCCCCGCCGGGTCCACAGATACGCAGTATTTT.

This clonotype appeared many times. The chain recombines TRBV29-1 with TRBJ1-5; 8 positions match TRBD1. Germline CDR1 SQVTM, CDR2 ANQGSEA. V lost 5 bases, J lost 9 bases, and 6 bases stayed unmatched. This CDR3 has 12 residues. The CDR3 loop is CSVKQGDRPQHF. The CDR3 region has the DNA TGCAGCGTTAAACAGGGGGATCGGCCCCAGCATTTT. Looking up the rest from reference TRBV29-1 and TRBJ1-5 gives the full variable domain: SAVISQKPSRDICQRGTSLTIQCQVDSQVTMMFWYRQQPGQSLTLIATANQGSEATYESGFVIDKFPISRPNLTFSTLTVSNMSPEDSSIYLCSVKQGDRPQHFGDGTRLSIL.

This clonotype occurred many times. V gene TRBV20-1 combines with J gene TRBJ2-3; TRBD1 aligns across 8 bases. Germline CDR1 reads DFQATT; CDR2 reads SNEGSKA (reference sequence). V shed 8 bases, J shed 3 bases, and the junction held 7 bases outside the gene matches. The CDR3 extends over 13 amino acids. The CDR3 coding sequence is TGCAGTTCGACAGGGGCCCTGACAGATACGCAGTATTTT. This translates into CSSTGALTDTQYF.

In the case of this clonotype: The junction differs from germline at one of its ends, possibly a read error. The DNA for the CDR3 is TGCGCCAGCGGCCAAGATCTCGTAGGGGGCCTCCTCTCCTACGAGCAGTACTTC. As protein: CASGQDLVGGLLSYEQYF. The chain carries TRBV4-3 and TRBJ2-7; 7 bases are shared with TRBD1. This CDR3 is built from 18 residues. CDR1 is LGHNA and CDR2 is YSLEER in the germline V gene.